Listed here is a single T cell receptor beta chain. V lost 3 bases and J 7 bases, leaving 18 bases between the germline ends. CDR1 is MNHEY, CDR2 SMNVEV, per germline (reference sequence). The CDR3 is 15 residues long. Sequencing used immunoSEQ multiplex PCR; TCRdb keeps in-frame clones, though not all of them. This sample has about 660,000 clones, with 87% found just once. The data belong to a study of shared T cell receptors in the human thymus. These same records also appear under a second study, on human thymus T cells. From that second work: Resections that were taken during corrective heart surgery supplied the thymus tissue. Thymic repertoires from unrelated individuals overlapped highly, related research reported.

V and J are TRBV27 and TRBJ1-2, with D tentatively TRBD1 (5 bases). This sequence was found in a boy younger than two with a congenital heart defect. The sequenced sample consisted of thymocytes. The CDR3 region has the DNA TGTGCCAGCAGTTTTGTGGGCAGGGAGGTTGCTGGCTACACCTTC. Residues: CASSFVGREVAGYTF.